Many counts were recorded for the clone carrying this T cell receptor (beta chain). This specimen belongs to a study of blood T cells in healthy people across ages. CDR3 length equals 12 residues. The V and J ends lost 6 bases and 6 bases respectively, with 8 bases between them. Primed by a sample-barcoded 5' primer and a J-beta primer mix, a second PCR proceeded for about 6 to 12 cycles. A single record per CDR3 protein comes from TCRdb applying MiXCR to the 5' RACE reads. Altogether roughly 1,700,000 distinct CDR3 sequences are present, under 30% being singletons, with the ten largest covering around 7.7%.

Sequenced: blood. This rearrangement joins TRBV12-3 or TRBV12-4 to TRBJ1-4; D ambiguous. The TCR sequence derives from a woman aged 25 to 39 in good health. The CDR3 region has the DNA TGTGCCAGCAGGGGAGTAGATGAAAAACTGTTTTTT. Its protein product is CASRGVDEKLFF.